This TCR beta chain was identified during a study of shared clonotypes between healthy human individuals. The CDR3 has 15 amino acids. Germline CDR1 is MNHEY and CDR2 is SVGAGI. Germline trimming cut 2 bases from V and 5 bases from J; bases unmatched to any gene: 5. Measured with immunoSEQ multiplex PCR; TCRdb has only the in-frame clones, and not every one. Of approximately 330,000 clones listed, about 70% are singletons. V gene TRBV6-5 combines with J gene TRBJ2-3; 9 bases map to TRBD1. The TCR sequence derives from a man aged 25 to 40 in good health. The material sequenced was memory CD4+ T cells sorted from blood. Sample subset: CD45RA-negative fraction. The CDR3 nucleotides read TGTGCCAGCAGTTACCTACAGGGGGCTGGAGATACGCAGTATTTT. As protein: CASSYLQGAGDTQYF.